Following are 17 T cell receptor beta chains from one sample sequenced in a study of cytomegalovirus exposure and HLA in healthy donors. PCR was performed using 60 Vbeta and 13 Jbeta primers. Some clones are missing from TCRdb's copy, which holds only in-frame ones; the method was immunoSEQ multiplex PCR. The sample lists some 140,000 clones, roughly 78% seen once, with 4.8% in the top ten. Sequencing input: PBMCs. These receptor sequences come from a man aged 25-45 years in good health.

The chain carries TRBV2 and TRBJ1-1, with TRBD1 as a possible D gene (5 bases). From germline, CDR1 is SNHLY and CDR2 FYNNEI. Trimming stripped 8 bases from V and 1 base from J, with 11 bases between. This CDR3 region has 13 residues. The DNA of the CDR3 is TGTGCCAGCGCGTGGGGGGAGAACACTGAAGCTTTCTTT. This sequence encodes CASAWGENTEAFF.

A remark on this clone: Other DNA sequences in this sample translate to the same CDR3. The chain has TRBV18 and TRBJ1-4, with 7 positions matching TRBD1. With V trimmed by 3 bases and J by 5 bases, 0 bases remained unmatched. The CDR3 totals 13 residues. Germline V CDR1 and CDR2: KGHSH, LQKENI. This chain's CDR3 is CASSPGQNEKLFF. For the CDR3, the DNA is TGTGCCAGCTCACCGGGACAGAATGAAAAACTGTTTTTT.

V and J are TRBV7-6 and TRBJ2-1, with a possible D match to TRBD2 (5 bases). The CDR3 contains 14 residues. Between the trimmed V and J ends, which lost 0 bases and 6 bases, there was a span of 9 bases. CDR1 and CDR2 (germline): SGHVS, FNYEAQ. This chain's CDR3 is CASSLANGLNEQFF. CDR3 bases: TGTGCCAGCAGCTTAGCGAACGGACTCAATGAGCAGTTCTTC.

This chain connects TRBV11-2 to TRBJ2-1; a possible D gene is TRBD2 (6 bases). Per the germline V gene, CDR1 is SGHAT and CDR2 is FQNNGV. With 1 base removed from V and 2 bases from J, the gap between germline ends came to 15 bases. This CDR3 region has 17 residues. In nucleotides, the CDR3 is TGTGCCAGCAGCTTAGTTCTGGGACTCCCCCCCTACAATGAGCAGTTCTTC. As protein: CASSLVLGLPPYNEQFF.

The chain has TRBV30 and TRBJ2-2; 8 bases map to TRBD2. CDR3 length: 15 amino acids. Losses at the gene ends were 0 bases for V and 6 bases for J; bases not matched to a gene: 6. Germline V gene lookup returns CDR1 GTSNPN and CDR2 SVGIG (reference sequence). The CDR3, as DNA: TGTGCCTGGAGTGTACTGGGACTAGGGTCCGGGGAGCTGTTTTTT. This sequence encodes CAWSVLGLGSGELFF.

The chain's CDR3 is CASSSPLLAGTLSEQYF. CDR3 nucleotides: TGCGCCAGCAGCTCCCCCTTACTAGCGGGAACCTTATCCGAGCAGTACTTC. The genes are TRBV5-1 and TRBJ2-7; 10 bases are a match to TRBD2. The length of the CDR3 is 17 residues. V was clipped by 3 bases and J by 6 bases; unmatched bases: 15. Germline V CDR1 and CDR2: SGHRS, YFSETQ. Together with reference TRBV5-1 and TRBJ2-7, the CDR3 gives the full variable domain: KAGVTQTPRYLIKTRGQQVTLSCSPISGHRSVSWYQQTPGQGLQFLFEYFSETQRNKGNFPGRFSGRQFSNSRSEMNVSTLELGDSALYLCASSSPLLAGTLSEQYFGPGTRLTVT.

This chain uses TRBV7-2 with TRBJ2-3; D is perhaps TRBD1 (5 bases). Germline V CDR1 and CDR2: SGHTA, FQGNSA. Trimming left V 1 base short and J 4 bases short, with 12 bases between. The CDR3 length is 15 residues. The CDR3 spells CASSLEGGAADTQYF. Here the CDR3 DNA reads TGTGCCAGCAGCTTAGAGGGTGGGGCAGCAGATACGCAGTATTTT.

This clone was detected a few times. The rearrangement uses TRBV7-2 and TRBJ2-2, with D unresolved. Germline V CDR1 and CDR2: SGHTA, FQGNSA. There are 16 residues in the CDR3. V lost 1 base and J lost 5, with 14 bases in between. CDR3 region: CASSLGGATGTGELFF. CDR3 in DNA: TGTGCCAGCAGCTTAGGAGGCGCGACTGGAACCGGGGAGCTGTTTTTT. Complete variable domain (other parts from reference TRBV7-2 and TRBJ2-2): GAGVSQSPSNKVTEKGKDVELRCDPISGHTALYWYRQSLGQGLEFLIYFQGNSAPDKSGLPSDRFSAERTGGSVSTLTIQRTQQEDSAVYLCASSLGGATGTGELFFGEGSRLTVL.

The chain is built from TRBV6-6 and TRBJ2-7, with 10 bases lining up with TRBD1. The germline CDR1 and CDR2 sequences are MNHNY and SVGAGI (reference sequence). J gave up 6 bases and V 0 bases, and 2 bases lay outside the gene matches. The CDR3 has 14 residues. CDR3 nucleotide sequence: TGTGCCAGCAGTTACTCGACAGGGGGCCGCGAGCAGTACTTC. It codes for CASSYSTGGREQYF.

The chain has TRBV28 and TRBJ2-7; D is perhaps TRBD1 (5 bases). The germline V gene encodes CDR1 MDHEN and CDR2 SYDVKM. This CDR3 has 13 amino acids. The V end was cut by 6 bases, the J end by 0 bases, with 9 bases between. CDR3 loop: CASSDRLSYEQYF. CDR3 DNA: TGTGCCAGCAGCGACAGACTCTCCTACGAGCAGTACTTC. Supplemented by reference TRBV28 and TRBJ2-7, the full variable domain reads DVKVTQSSRYLVKRTGEKVFLECVQDMDHENMFWYRQDPGLGLRLIYFSYDVKMKEKGDIPEGYSVSREKKERFSLILESASTNQTSMYLCASSDRLSYEQYFGPGTRLTVT.

V gene TRBV19 combines with J gene TRBJ1-2; 9 bases line up with TRBD1. Germline V gene sequence: CDR1 LNHDA, CDR2 SQIVND (reference sequence). With 6 bases clipped from V and 5 bases from J, the junction kept 10 bases outside the gene matches. The CDR3 loop spans 15 amino acids. CDR3 DNA sequence: TGTGCCAGTAGGGGACTAACAGGGGGCGCTTATGGCTACACCTTC. Translating it yields CASRGLTGGAYGYTF.

This chain uses TRBV11-3 with TRBJ2-1; 7 nucleotides match TRBD2. The germline V gene encodes CDR1 SGHNT and CDR2 YENEEA. The CDR3 runs to 15 residues. J lost 7 bases, V lost 1 base, and 7 bases had no gene match. CDR3: CASSLVGTNRNEQFF. CDR3 coding DNA: TGTGCCAGCAGCTTAGTCGGGACTAATAGGAATGAGCAGTTCTTC.

The V and J genes are TRBV28 and TRBJ1-3; tentatively, D is TRBD1 (6 bases). V shed 7 bases and J shed 4 bases, with 17 bases lying between them. The CDR3 covers 15 residues. Germline values: CDR1 MDHEN, CDR2 SYDVKM. Here the CDR3 DNA reads TGTGCCAGCAAGTCGCACAGGGTGAGAGGAAACACCATATATTTT. Its translation is CASKSHRVRGNTIYF.

This chain joins TRBV7-9 and TRBJ2-7; D is perhaps TRBD1 (6 bases). This CDR3 contains 16 residues. The V gene's germline CDR1 is SEHNR and CDR2 FQNEAQ (reference sequence). V was shortened by 2 bases and J by 2 bases, with 16 bases between the two germline ends. The CDR3 protein is CASSLPELTGAYEQYF. CDR3 bases: TGTGCCAGCAGCTTACCAGAGTTGACAGGAGCCTACGAGCAGTACTTC.

The rearrangement joins TRBV25-1 to TRBJ1-2; D might be TRBD1 (6 bases). V gave up 3 bases and J gave up 5 bases, with 10 bases separating them. Germline loops: CDR1 MGHDK, CDR2 SYGVNS. CDR3 length: 13 residues. Written as DNA, the CDR3 is TGTGCCAGCAGTGAGGACAGAACTTATGGCTACACCTTC. This sequence encodes CASSEDRTYGYTF.

J is TRBJ2-7 and V is TRBV5-5, with a tentative D call TRBD2 (6 bases). The germline V and J ends were trimmed by 0 bases and 2 bases, with 18 bases remaining between them. This CDR3 comprises 17 residues. Germline-derived CDR1 and CDR2 are SGHKS and YYEKEE (reference sequence). CDR3 sequence reads: CASSLALAGLLPYEQYF. Written as DNA, the CDR3 is TGTGCCAGCAGCTTGGCACTTGCGGGACTTCTCCCCTACGAGCAGTACTTC.

This chain uses TRBV2 with TRBJ2-1; 9 bases map to TRBD2. The CDR3 is 13 residues long. Germline values: CDR1 SNHLY, CDR2 FYNNEI. After removal of 10 bases from V and 6 bases from J, the junction contained 7 bases not matched to a gene. The CDR3 region has the DNA TGTGCCAAAAGTAGTAGCGGGAGCAATGAGCAGTTCTTC. Encoded protein: CAKSSSGSNEQFF.